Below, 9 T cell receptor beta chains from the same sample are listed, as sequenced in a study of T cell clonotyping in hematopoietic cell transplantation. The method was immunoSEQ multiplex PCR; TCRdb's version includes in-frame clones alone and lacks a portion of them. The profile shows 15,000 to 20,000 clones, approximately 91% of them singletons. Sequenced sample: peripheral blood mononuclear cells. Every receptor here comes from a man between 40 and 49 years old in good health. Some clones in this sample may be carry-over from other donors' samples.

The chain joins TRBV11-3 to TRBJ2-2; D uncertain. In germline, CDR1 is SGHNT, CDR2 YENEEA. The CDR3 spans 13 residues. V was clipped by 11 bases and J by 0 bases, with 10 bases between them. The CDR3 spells CAGPSPNTGELFF. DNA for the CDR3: TGTGCCGGACCTTCCCCGAACACCGGGGAGCTGTTTTTT. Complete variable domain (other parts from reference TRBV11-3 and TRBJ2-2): EAGVVQSPRYKIIEKKQPVAFWCNPISGHNTLYWYLQNLGQGPELLIRYENEEAVDDSQLPKDRFSAERLKGVDSTLKIQPAELGDSAVYLCAGPSPNTGELFFGEGSRLTVL.

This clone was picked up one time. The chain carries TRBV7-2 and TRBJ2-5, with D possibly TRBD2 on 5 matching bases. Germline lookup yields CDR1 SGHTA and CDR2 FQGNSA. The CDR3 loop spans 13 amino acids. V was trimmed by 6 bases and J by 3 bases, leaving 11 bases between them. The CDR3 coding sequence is TGTGCCAGCAGACCCCCCGGGGAAGAGACCCAGTACTTC. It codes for CASRPPGEETQYF.

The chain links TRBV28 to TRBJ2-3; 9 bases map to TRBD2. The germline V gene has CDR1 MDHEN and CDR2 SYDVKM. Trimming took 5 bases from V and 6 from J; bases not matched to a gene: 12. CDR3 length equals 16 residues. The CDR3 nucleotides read TGTGCCAGCAGTCCCGCTAGCGGGGACCCGCGGGATACGCAGTATTTT. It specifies CASSPASGDPRDTQYF.

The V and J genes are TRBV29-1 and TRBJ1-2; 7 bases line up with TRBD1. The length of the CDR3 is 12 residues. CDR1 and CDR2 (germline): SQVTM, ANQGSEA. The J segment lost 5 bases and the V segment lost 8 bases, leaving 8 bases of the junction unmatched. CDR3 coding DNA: TGCAGCATTGGACAGGAGAGATATGGCTACACCTTC. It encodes CSIGQERYGYTF.

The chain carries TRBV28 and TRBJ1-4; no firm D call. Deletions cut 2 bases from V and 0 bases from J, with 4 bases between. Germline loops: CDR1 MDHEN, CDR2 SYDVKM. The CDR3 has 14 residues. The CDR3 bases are TGTGCCAGCAGTTTACTAGCAACTAATGAAAAACTGTTTTTT. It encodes CASSLLATNEKLFF.

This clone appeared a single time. As DNA, the CDR3 is TGCGCCAGCAGCTTGGCTGGTGCAACTGGCTACACCTTC. It is translated as CASSLAGATGYTF. V gene TRBV5-1 combines with J gene TRBJ1-2, with D unresolved. Germline CDR1 reads SGHRS; CDR2 reads YFSETQ. There are 13 residues in the CDR3. V was cut by 0 bases and J by 7 bases, with 10 bases left in between. The whole variable domain, filled in from reference TRBV5-1 and TRBJ1-2, reads KAGVTQTPRYLIKTRGQQVTLSCSPISGHRSVSWYQQTPGQGLQFLFEYFSETQRNKGNFPGRFSGRQFSNSRSEMNVSTLELGDSALYLCASSLAGATGYTFGSGTRLTVV.

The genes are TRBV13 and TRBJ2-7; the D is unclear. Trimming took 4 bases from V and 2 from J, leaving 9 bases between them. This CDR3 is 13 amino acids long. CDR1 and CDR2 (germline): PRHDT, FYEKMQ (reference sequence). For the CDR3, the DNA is TGTGCCAGCAGCTACCTAAGAACCTACGAGCAGTACTTC. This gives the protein CASSYLRTYEQYF.

CDR3 bases: TGTGCCAGCAGCCCCAGCCCGGTGGGGGAGCAGTACTTC. This gives the protein CASSPSPVGEQYF. This sequence joins TRBV9 and TRBJ2-7; no clear D gene. The CDR3 totals 13 residues. Trimming took 4 bases from V and 7 from J, leaving 15 bases between them. Germline loops: CDR1 SGDLS, CDR2 YYNGEE.

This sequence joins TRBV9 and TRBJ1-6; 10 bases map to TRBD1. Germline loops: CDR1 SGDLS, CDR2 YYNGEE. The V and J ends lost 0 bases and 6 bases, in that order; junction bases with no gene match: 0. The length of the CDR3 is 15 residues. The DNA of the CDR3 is TGTGCCAGCAGCGTAGGGGACAGGGGTAATTCACCCCTCCACTTT. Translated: CASSVGDRGNSPLHF.